These 21 T cell receptor beta chains originate from one sample sequenced in a study of blood T cell repertoires in COVID-19. Data came from immunoSEQ multiplex PCR; TCRdb stores just in-frame clones and leaves some out. The sample has about 100,000 clones, 85% seen once. Sequencing used peripheral blood. These TCRs come from a man aged 50-60 years with active or convalescent COVID-19.

J is TRBJ2-7 and V is TRBV7-9, with a tentative D call TRBD1 (6 bases). Trimming stripped 6 bases from V and 0 bases from J, with 9 bases between. The germline V gene has CDR1 SEHNR and CDR2 FQNEAQ (reference sequence). CDR3 length equals 13 residues. The CDR3 sequence: CASSSDSSYEQYF. The CDR3 region has the DNA TGTGCCAGCAGTTCGGACAGCTCCTACGAGCAGTACTTC.

The rearrangement joins TRBV5-4 to TRBJ2-3; TRBD2 is a possible D gene (6 bases). The ends were cut back, 4 bases at V and 2 bases at J, with 14 bases in the middle. CDR1 and CDR2 from the germline V gene are SGHNT and YYREEE (reference sequence). CDR3 length: 15 amino acids. The chain's CDR3 is CASSVGDLPTDTQYF. DNA of the CDR3: TGTGCCAGCAGCGTAGGGGACTTACCCACAGATACGCAGTATTTT.

This sequence joins TRBV2 and TRBJ2-4; D gene unclear. CDR3 length: 15 residues. V lost 6 bases and J 1 base, leaving 13 bases between the germline ends. The germline V gene encodes CDR1 SNHLY and CDR2 FYNNEI. For the CDR3, the DNA is TGTGCCAGCAGCGCGATTGATTCGGCCAAAAACATTCAGTACTTC. Translation: CASSAIDSAKNIQYF.

This clone was seen more than once but under ten times. V gene TRBV3-1 (or the pseudogene TRBV3-2) combines with J gene TRBJ2-7; 10 nucleotides line up with TRBD2. Trimming cost V 0 bases and J 7 bases; bases outside gene matches: 9. The germline CDR1 and CDR2 sequences are LGHDT and YNNKEL (reference sequence). The CDR3 is 16 amino acids. CDR3 coding DNA: TGTGCCAGCAGCCAAGATTCTCTAGCGGGAGCCCAAGAGCAGTACTTC. Encoded protein: CASSQDSLAGAQEQYF.

This clone occurred once. The chain recombines TRBV5-5 with TRBJ2-3, with D unresolved. Germline CDR1 and CDR2: SGHKS and YYEKEE (reference sequence). V dropped 0 bases and J dropped 1 base, with 6 bases sitting between them. The CDR3 runs 14 residues. The CDR3 sequence is CASSLGEGTDTQYF. The CDR3 coding sequence is TGTGCCAGCAGCTTGGGAGAGGGCACAGATACGCAGTATTTT.

This clone was picked up a small number of times. The rearrangement uses TRBV30 and TRBJ2-2, with D possibly matching TRBD2 (5 bases). CDR1 and CDR2 (germline): GTSNPN, SVGIG (reference sequence). Trimming took 3 bases from V and 3 from J, leaving 17 bases between them. The CDR3 sequence is 16 residues long. CDR3 loop: CAWSAPGSGHTGELFF. Written as DNA, the CDR3 is TGTGCCTGGAGCGCACCGGGGAGCGGCCACACCGGGGAGCTGTTTTTT.

The chain uses TRBV6-2 or TRBV6-3 and TRBJ1-1; 12 bases match TRBD1. Germline V gene sequence: CDR1 MNHEY, CDR2 SVGEGT. V shed 0 bases and J 6 bases; nucleotides not matched to a gene: 2. This CDR3 comprises 15 residues. The DNA for the CDR3 is TGTGCCAGCAGTTACTCTCGGGACAGGGGGCCTGAAGCTTTCTTT. Its translation: CASSYSRDRGPEAFF.

The V call is TRBV19, the J call TRBJ1-5; D is perhaps TRBD1 (5 bases). Germline V gene lookup returns CDR1 LNHDA and CDR2 SQIVND (reference sequence). Trimming left V 9 bases short and J 5 bases short, with 14 bases between. This CDR3 is 13 amino acids long. The CDR3, as DNA: TGTGCCAGCAATCCCCAGGGCTATCAGCCCCAGCATTTT. Encoded protein: CASNPQGYQPQHF.

The chain has TRBV4-1 and TRBJ2-5; TRBD2 matches at 7 bases. V lost 4 bases to trimming and J lost 4 bases; unmatched junction nucleotides: 3. Germline V gives CDR1 MGHRA, CDR2 YSYEKL. This CDR3 has 13 amino acids. The CDR3 reads CASSPGLGETQYF. CDR3 DNA sequence: TGCGCCAGCAGCCCAGGACTAGGAGAGACCCAGTACTTC.

This clone has a handful of counts. This sequence joins TRBV10-3 and TRBJ1-2; D may be TRBD1 (5 bases). CDR1 ENHRY and CDR2 SYGVKD come from the germline V gene. There are 13 residues in the CDR3. The V and J ends lost 8 bases and 7 bases respectively, with 17 bases between them. CDR3 sequence: CAIGVTGPGGYTF. Here the CDR3 DNA reads TGTGCCATCGGAGTAACAGGCCCCGGTGGCTACACCTTC.

This chain links TRBV2 with TRBJ2-7, with 7 positions matching TRBD2. Germline CDR1 is SNHLY and CDR2 is FYNNEI. This CDR3 comprises 15 residues. DNA for the CDR3: TGTGTCGTGAGGGGTTCGGGCGGGAGAAGGTACGAGCAGTACTTC. Translated, it gives CVVRGSGGRRYEQYF.

The chain is built from TRBV6-5 and TRBJ1-1; 7 bases agree with TRBD1. The CDR3 spans 13 residues. V dropped 8 bases and J dropped 1; count of bases not matched to a gene: 4. Germline lookup yields CDR1 MNHEY and CDR2 SVGAGI. The CDR3 here is CASCQGGNTEAFF. Written as DNA, the CDR3 is TGTGCCAGCTGTCAGGGGGGGAACACTGAAGCTTTCTTT.

The chain uses TRBV28 and TRBJ1-1; 8 bases agree with TRBD1. V trimming: 6 bases; J trimming: 1 base; junction bases outside the gene matches: 7. CDR3 length equals 15 residues. Germline V CDR1 and CDR2: MDHEN, SYDVKM. The CDR3 bases are TGTGCCAGCAGCCCCAGGACAGGGCCGAACACTGAAGCTTTCTTT. Its translation: CASSPRTGPNTEAFF.

V is TRBV9 and J is TRBJ2-6, with D unresolved. Per germline, CDR1 SGDLS and CDR2 YYNGEE. The CDR3 loop spans 15 amino acids. The V gene lost 4 bases and the J gene lost 1 base, with 9 bases spanning the gap. CDR3 bases: TGTGCCAGCAGCCCGCCACATTCTGGGGCCAACGTCCTGACTTTC. The encoded protein is CASSPPHSGANVLTF.

This clone was seen a handful of times. The chain links TRBV9 to TRBJ1-5; D not certain. This CDR3 has 13 residues. Germline CDR1 SGDLS, CDR2 YYNGEE. Trimming pared 4 bases from V and 7 bases from J, leaving 12 bases between. The CDR3 here is CASSPDEGQPQHF. The CDR3 nucleotides read TGTGCCAGCAGCCCAGACGAGGGACAGCCCCAGCATTTT.

Comments on this clone: As the CDR3 is not closed by the conserved phenylalanine or tryptophan, this likely results from a read error. Because the CDR3's place on the DNA is in doubt, the DNA is left out and the CDR3 is given as listed by TCRdb. The chain employs TRBV12-3 or TRBV12-4 and TRBJ1-4. The CDR3 is 13 amino acids long, termini counted. The CDR3 reads CASSLDGGTALGV.

The CDR3 loop reads CASSYSMLRQTGNSYEQYF. The CDR3 DNA is TGTGCCAGCAGTTACTCGATGTTAAGACAGACTGGCAACTCCTACGAGCAGTACTTC. The V and J genes are TRBV6-2 or TRBV6-3 and TRBJ2-7; the D gene is possibly TRBD1 (5 bases). Germline CDR1 is MNHEY and CDR2 is SVGEGT. V shed 0 bases and J shed 0 bases, with 21 bases lying between them. CDR3 length: 19 residues.

This clone has a single count. At the DNA level, this CDR3 is encoded by other sequences in the same sample as well. The V call is TRBV29-1, the J call TRBJ1-1; no reliable D call. CDR3 length equals 12 residues. Trimming shortened V by 4 bases and J by 0 bases, and 6 bases separated the two germline ends. CDR1 and CDR2 from the germline V gene are SQVTM and ANQGSEA. For the CDR3, the DNA is TGCAGCGTTGCGCGCATGAACACTGAAGCTTTCTTT. Translated, it gives CSVARMNTEAFF.

The chain combines TRBV11-2 with TRBJ2-3; no clear D gene. V lost 2 bases and J 2 bases, leaving 11 bases between the germline ends. Germline loops: CDR1 SGHAT, CDR2 FQNNGV. This CDR3 spans 15 amino acids. The CDR3 DNA sequence: TGTGCCAGCAGCTTATCCCCACAGATCACAGATACGCAGTATTTT. The encoded protein is CASSLSPQITDTQYF. The full variable domain, rest sourced from reference TRBV11-2 and TRBJ2-3, is EAGVAQSPRYKIIEKRQSVAFWCNPISGHATLYWYQQILGQGPKLLIQFQNNGVVDDSQLPKDRFSAERLKGVDSTLKIQPAKLEDSAVYLCASSLSPQITDTQYFGPGTRLTVL.

As DNA, the CDR3 is TGTGCCAGTCCGGACAGGGACGGTGAAAAACTGTTTTTT. Translated, it gives CASPDRDGEKLFF. The chain joins TRBV19 to TRBJ1-4; 8 positions agree with TRBD1. With V trimmed by 8 bases and J by 7 bases, 6 bases remained unmatched. CDR3 length equals 13 residues. Germline lookup yields CDR1 LNHDA and CDR2 SQIVND (reference sequence). Full variable domain (outside the CDR3, taken from reference TRBV19 and TRBJ1-4): DGGITQSPKYLFRKEGQNVTLSCEQNLNHDAMYWYRQDPGQGLRLIYYSQIVNDFQKGDIAEGYSVSREKKESFPLTVTSAQKNPTAFYLCASPDRDGEKLFFGSGTQLSVL.

This chain links TRBV12-3 or TRBV12-4 with TRBJ1-2; D unclear. V shed 3 bases and J shed 4 bases, with 9 bases lying between them. CDR3 length equals 13 residues. The CDR3 sequence is CASSFARFYGYTF. The CDR3 nucleotides are TGTGCCAGCAGTTTTGCTCGGTTCTATGGCTACACCTTC.